The source of this TCR beta chain is a study of cytomegalovirus exposure and HLA in healthy donors. After removal of 8 bases from V and 1 base from J, the junction contained 3 bases not matched to a gene. This CDR3 has 14 residues. The germline V gene encodes CDR1 SNHLY and CDR2 FYNNEI. About this clone itself: Other nucleotide sequences in the sample specify the same CDR3.

PCR amplification relied on 60 Vbeta primers (plus 13 Jbeta primers). The table came from immunoSEQ multiplex PCR; TCRdb's copy has only in-frame clones and leaves some out. This sample has over 85,000 clones; about 77% occur once, and the top ten carry 3% to 3.5%. Sequenced: PBMCs. The chain couples TRBV2 to TRBJ2-3; 10 bases match TRBD2. The TCR sequence derives from a man aged 35-49 years in good health and CMV-seronegative. The CDR3 loop is CASLAGEGTDTQYF. For the CDR3, the DNA is TGTGCCAGCCTAGCGGGAGAGGGCACAGATACGCAGTATTTT.